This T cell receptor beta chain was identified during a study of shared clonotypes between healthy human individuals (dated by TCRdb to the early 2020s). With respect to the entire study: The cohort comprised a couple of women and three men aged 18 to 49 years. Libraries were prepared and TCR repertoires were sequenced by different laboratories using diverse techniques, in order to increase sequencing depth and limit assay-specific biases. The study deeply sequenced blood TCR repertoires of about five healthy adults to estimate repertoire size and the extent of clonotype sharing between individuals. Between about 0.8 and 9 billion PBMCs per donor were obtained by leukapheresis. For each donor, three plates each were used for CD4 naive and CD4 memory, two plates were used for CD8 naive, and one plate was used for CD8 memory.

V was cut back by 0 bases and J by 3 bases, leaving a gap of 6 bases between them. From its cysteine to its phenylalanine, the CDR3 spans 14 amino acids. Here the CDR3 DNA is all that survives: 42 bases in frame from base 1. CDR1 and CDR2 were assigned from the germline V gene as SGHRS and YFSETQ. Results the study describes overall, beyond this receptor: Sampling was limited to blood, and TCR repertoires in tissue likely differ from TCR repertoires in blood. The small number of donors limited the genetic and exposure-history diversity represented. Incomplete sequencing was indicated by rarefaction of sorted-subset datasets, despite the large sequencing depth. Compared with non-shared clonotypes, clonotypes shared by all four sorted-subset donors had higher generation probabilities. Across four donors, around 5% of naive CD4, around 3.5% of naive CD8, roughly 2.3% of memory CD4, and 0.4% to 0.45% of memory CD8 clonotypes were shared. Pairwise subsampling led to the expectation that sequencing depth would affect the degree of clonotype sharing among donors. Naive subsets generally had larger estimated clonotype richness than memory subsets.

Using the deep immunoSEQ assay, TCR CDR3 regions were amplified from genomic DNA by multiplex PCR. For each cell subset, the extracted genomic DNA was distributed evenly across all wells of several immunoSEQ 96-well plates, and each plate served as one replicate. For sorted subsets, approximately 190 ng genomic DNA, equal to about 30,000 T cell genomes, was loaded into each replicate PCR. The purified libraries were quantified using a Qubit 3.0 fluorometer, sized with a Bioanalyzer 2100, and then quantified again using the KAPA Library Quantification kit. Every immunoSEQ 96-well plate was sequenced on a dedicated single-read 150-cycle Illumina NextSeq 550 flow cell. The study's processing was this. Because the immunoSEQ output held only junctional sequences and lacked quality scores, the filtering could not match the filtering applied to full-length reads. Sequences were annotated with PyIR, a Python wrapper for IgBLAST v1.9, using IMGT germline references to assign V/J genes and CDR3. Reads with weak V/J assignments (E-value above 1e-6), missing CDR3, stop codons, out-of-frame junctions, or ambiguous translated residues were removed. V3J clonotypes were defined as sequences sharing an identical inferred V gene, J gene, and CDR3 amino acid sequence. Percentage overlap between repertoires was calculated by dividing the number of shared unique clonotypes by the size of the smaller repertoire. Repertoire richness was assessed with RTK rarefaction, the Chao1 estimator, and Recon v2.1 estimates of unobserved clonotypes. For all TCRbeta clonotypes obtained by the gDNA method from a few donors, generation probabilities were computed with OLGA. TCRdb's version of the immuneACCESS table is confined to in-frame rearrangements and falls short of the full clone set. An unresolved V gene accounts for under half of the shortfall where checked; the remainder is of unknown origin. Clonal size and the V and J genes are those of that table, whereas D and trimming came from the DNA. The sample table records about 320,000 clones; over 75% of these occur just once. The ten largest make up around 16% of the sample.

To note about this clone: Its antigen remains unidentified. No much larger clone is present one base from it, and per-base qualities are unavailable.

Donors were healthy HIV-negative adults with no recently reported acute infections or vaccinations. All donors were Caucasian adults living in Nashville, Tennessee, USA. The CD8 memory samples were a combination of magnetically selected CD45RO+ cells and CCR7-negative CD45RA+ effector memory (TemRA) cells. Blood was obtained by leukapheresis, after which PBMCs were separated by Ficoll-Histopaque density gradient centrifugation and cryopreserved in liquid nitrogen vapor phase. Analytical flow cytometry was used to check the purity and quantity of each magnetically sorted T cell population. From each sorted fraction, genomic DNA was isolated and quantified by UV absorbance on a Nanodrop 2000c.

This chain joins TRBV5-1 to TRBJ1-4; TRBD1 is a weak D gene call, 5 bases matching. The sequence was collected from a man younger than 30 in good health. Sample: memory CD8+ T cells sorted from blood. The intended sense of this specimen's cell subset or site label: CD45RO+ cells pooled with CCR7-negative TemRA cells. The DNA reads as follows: TGCGCCAGCAGCTTGGTAGGGGCTAATGAAAAACTGTTTTTT. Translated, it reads CASSLVGANEKLFF.